The 6 T cell receptor beta chains in this list originate from one sample, sequenced in a study of blood T cell repertoires in COVID-19 (dated by TCRdb to about 2020). Libraries were prepared through the immunoSEQ multiplex PCR assay. Here the immuneACCESS table is served through TCRdb, limited to in-frame sequences with V and J called. Missing clones are a known gap in these copies; in checked studies unresolved V genes cover under half, and the rest lacks a known reason. Here the sample has under 150,000 clones; around four fifths occur a single time. The ten most abundant clones make up about 6.3% of the sample. Sequencing was performed on peripheral blood. The receptors were sampled from an elderly man with active or convalescent COVID-19.

The chain couples TRBV9 to TRBJ2-7, with 9 bases that match TRBD1. The V segment lost 0 bases and the J segment 4 bases; nucleotides outside the gene matches: 5. The CDR3 length is 15 residues. Per germline, CDR1 SGDLS and CDR2 YYNGEE. CDR3 sequence (DNA): TGTGCCAGCAGCGTAGCCCCGGGACAGGGATACGAGCAGTACTTC. It codes for CASSVAPGQGYEQYF.

V and J are TRBV2 and TRBJ2-2; 7 nucleotides align to TRBD1. Germline V lookup: CDR1 SNHLY, CDR2 FYNNEI. Trimming took 6 bases from V and 4 from J; bases not matched to a gene: 5. The CDR3 sequence is 14 residues long. The CDR3 sequence: CASRKTGVTGELFF. CDR3 DNA sequence: TGTGCCAGCAGAAAAACAGGGGTCACCGGGGAGCTGTTTTTT.

The V and J genes are TRBV2 and TRBJ2-5; 9 nucleotides match TRBD2. This CDR3 contains 15 residues. Looked up from germline, CDR1 is SNHLY and CDR2 is FYNNEI. Unmatched junction bases numbered 15, after V lost 6 bases and J lost 10 bases. The CDR3 region is CASRGVGTSRVVQYF. CDR3 DNA sequence: TGTGCCAGCAGGGGAGTGGGGACTAGCAGGGTTGTCCAGTACTTC.

The rearrangement uses TRBV2 and TRBJ2-5; 10 bases are shared with TRBD1. Germline CDR1 reads SNHLY; CDR2 reads FYNNEI. The CDR3 runs 15 residues. The V gene end was trimmed by 4 bases and the J gene end by 5 bases; junction bases not matched to a gene: 7. This CDR3 is CASSGRGQGIETQYF. Here the CDR3 DNA reads TGTGCCAGCAGTGGTAGGGGACAGGGGATTGAGACCCAGTACTTC. Filled out from reference TRBV2 and TRBJ2-5, the complete variable domain reads EPEVTQTPSHQVTQMGQEVILRCVPISNHLYFYWYRQILGQKVEFLVSFYNNEISEKSEIFDDQFSVERPDGSNFTLKIRSTKLEDSAMYFCASSGRGQGIETQYFGPGTRLLVL.

This clone was seen once. This chain joins TRBV5-1 and TRBJ2-3; 7 nucleotides match TRBD1. In germline, CDR1 is SGHRS, CDR2 YFSETQ. The V gene end was trimmed by 4 bases and the J gene end by 4 bases; junction bases not matched to a gene: 12. The CDR3 loop spans 16 amino acids. In DNA form, the CDR3 reads TGCGCCAGCAGCCCTACAGGGGTGGATGGCGCAGATACGCAGTATTTT. Translated: CASSPTGVDGADTQYF.

The chain links TRBV12-3 or TRBV12-4 to TRBJ1-6; D is uncertain. Trimming pared 5 bases from V and 6 bases from J, leaving 8 bases between. The CDR3 spans 13 residues. Here the CDR3 reads CASSVRSNSPLHF. The CDR3 DNA is TGTGCCAGCAGTGTACGGAGTAATTCACCCCTCCACTTT.